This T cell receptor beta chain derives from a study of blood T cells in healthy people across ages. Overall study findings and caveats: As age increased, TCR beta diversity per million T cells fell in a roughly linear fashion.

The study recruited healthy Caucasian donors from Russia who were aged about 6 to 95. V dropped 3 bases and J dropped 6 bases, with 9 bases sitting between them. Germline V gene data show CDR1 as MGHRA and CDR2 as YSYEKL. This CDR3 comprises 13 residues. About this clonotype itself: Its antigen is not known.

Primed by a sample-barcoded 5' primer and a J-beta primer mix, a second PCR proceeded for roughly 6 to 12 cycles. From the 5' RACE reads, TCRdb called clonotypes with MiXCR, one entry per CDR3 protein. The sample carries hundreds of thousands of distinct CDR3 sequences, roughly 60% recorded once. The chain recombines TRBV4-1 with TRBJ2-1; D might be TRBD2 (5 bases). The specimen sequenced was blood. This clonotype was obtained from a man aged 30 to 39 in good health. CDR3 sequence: CASSHSRGNEQFF. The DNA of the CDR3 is TGCGCCAGCAGCCATTCTCGGGGCAATGAGCAGTTCTTC.